A selection of T cell receptor beta chains follows, all from one sample in a study of OX40 agonist ivuxolimab in advanced cancers. Sequenced by immunoSEQ multiplex PCR; TCRdb stores in-frame clones only, minus some. Found here are about 14,000 clones, about 90% of them singletons; the top ten hold about 68%. The specimen was CD4+ or CD8+ T cells sorted from blood, collected in a trial of the OX40 agonist ivuxolimab. Every receptor here comes from an adult with an advanced solid tumor such as melanoma, head and neck, liver or kidney cancer. Each CDR3 is given with its conserved first and last residue. The D gene is left open where the match is weak. For some rows the clone size is stated as once, few or many, or as a class when expanded; others skip it.

CDR3 length: 15
clone size: NA
J gene: TRBJ2-5
D gene: TRBD1
V gene: TRBV9
CDR3 protein: CASSLGQGGGETQYF
CDR3 DNA: TGTGCCAGCAGCCTCGGACAGGGTGGGGGAGAGACCCAGTACTTC

CDR3 length: 14
clone size: NA
J gene: TRBJ1-5
D gene: NA
V gene: TRBV19
CDR3 protein: CASSLPGPNQPQHF
CDR3 DNA: TGTGCCAGTAGTTTACCGGGACCCAATCAGCCCCAGCATTTT

CDR3 length: 14
clone size: NA
J gene: TRBJ2-7
D gene: NA
V gene: TRBV30
CDR3 protein: CAWSVTGTSYEQYF
CDR3 DNA: TGTGCCTGGAGTGTGACGGGGACCTCCTACGAGCAGTACTTC

CDR3 length: 11
clone size: NA
J gene: TRBJ2-3
D gene: NA
V gene: TRBV27
CDR3 protein: CASSFGDTQYF
CDR3 DNA: TGTGCCAGCAGTTTCGGGGATACGCAGTATTTT

CDR3 length: 17
clone size: NA
J gene: TRBJ2-3
D gene: NA
V gene: TRBV13
CDR3 protein: CASSPQGRAFSTDTQYF
CDR3 DNA: TGTGCCAGCAGCCCCCAAGGCAGGGCCTTTAGCACAGATACGCAGTATTTT

CDR3 length: 15
clone size: NA
J gene: TRBJ2-1
D gene: TRBD2
V gene: TRBV27
CDR3 protein: CASSSGTSGSYEQFF
CDR3 DNA: TGTGCCAGCAGTTCAGGGACTAGCGGGAGCTATGAGCAGTTCTTC

CDR3 length: 16
clone size: NA
J gene: TRBJ2-7
D gene: TRBD2
V gene: TRBV2
CDR3 protein: CASSPGLAGGSYEQYF
CDR3 DNA: TGTGCCAGCAGCCCCGGTCTAGCGGGAGGGTCCTACGAGCAGTACTTC

CDR3 length: 15
clone size: NA
J gene: TRBJ2-5
D gene: TRBD2
V gene: TRBV7-9
CDR3 protein: CASSLRTRGGETQYF
CDR3 DNA: TGTGCCAGCAGCTTAAGGACTAGGGGTGGGGAGACCCAGTACTTC

CDR3 length: 14
clone size: NA
J gene: TRBJ1-2
D gene: TRBD1
V gene: TRBV25-1
CDR3 protein: CASSEGQYAYGYTF
CDR3 DNA: TGTGCCAGCAGTGAGGGACAGTATGCCTATGGCTACACCTTC

CDR3 length: 14
clone size: NA
J gene: TRBJ2-7
D gene: NA
V gene: TRBV19
CDR3 protein: CASSMRLEDAKQYF
CDR3 DNA: TGTGCCAGTAGTATGCGGCTGGAAGATGCCAAGCAGTACTTC

CDR3 length: 14
clone size: NA
J gene: TRBJ2-1
D gene: TRBD2
V gene: TRBV7-3
CDR3 protein: CASSPTSGYNEQFF
CDR3 DNA: TGTGCCAGCAGTCCAACTAGCGGGTACAATGAGCAGTTCTTC

CDR3 length: 15
clone size: few
J gene: TRBJ2-7
D gene: TRBD2
V gene: TRBV29-1
CDR3 protein: CSVAPRTSGTYEQYF
CDR3 DNA: TGCAGCGTTGCCCCGCGGACTAGCGGCACCTACGAGCAGTACTTC

CDR3 length: 13
clone size: NA
J gene: TRBJ2-7
D gene: TRBD2
V gene: TRBV19
CDR3 protein: CATGSGTSYEQYF
CDR3 DNA: TGTGCCACGGGTAGCGGGACATCCTACGAGCAGTACTTC

CDR3 length: 13
clone size: NA
J gene: TRBJ2-7
D gene: NA
V gene: TRBV10-1
CDR3 protein: CASSESWGNEQYF
CDR3 DNA: TGCGCCAGCAGTGAGTCATGGGGGAACGAGCAGTACTTC

CDR3 length: 14
clone size: NA
J gene: TRBJ2-7
D gene: NA
V gene: TRBV6-1
CDR3 protein: CASSATGGGYEQYF
CDR3 DNA: TGTGCCAGCAGTGCAACAGGAGGCGGCTACGAGCAGTACTTC

CDR3 length: 13
clone size: once
J gene: TRBJ2-7
D gene: TRBD1
V gene: TRBV4-1
CDR3 protein: CASSRGQGGEQYF
CDR3 DNA: TGCGCCAGCAGCCGTGGACAGGGGGGTGAGCAGTACTTC

CDR3 length: 13
clone size: NA
J gene: TRBJ1-2
D gene: NA
V gene: TRBV30
CDR3 protein: CAWRGGFFYGYTF
CDR3 DNA: TGTGCCTGGAGGGGCGGTTTCTTCTATGGCTACACCTTC

CDR3 length: 14
clone size: NA
J gene: TRBJ2-7
D gene: NA
V gene: TRBV19
CDR3 protein: CASSMGQEAYEQYF
CDR3 DNA: TGTGCCAGTAGTATGGGGCAGGAAGCCTACGAGCAGTACTTC

CDR3 length: 14
clone size: NA
J gene: TRBJ2-7
D gene: NA
V gene: TRBV7-2
CDR3 protein: CASSLGLLPSEQYF
CDR3 DNA: TGTGCCAGCAGCCTAGGACTACTACCCAGCGAGCAGTACTTC

CDR3 length: 14
clone size: NA
J gene: TRBJ1-2
D gene: TRBD1
V gene: TRBV29-1
CDR3 protein: CSVEGRGHQHGYTF
CDR3 DNA: TGCAGCGTTGAAGGCAGGGGGCATCAGCATGGCTACACCTTC

CDR3 length: 15
clone size: NA
J gene: TRBJ2-7
D gene: NA
V gene: TRBV6-5
CDR3 protein: CASSYRDTPLYEQYF
CDR3 DNA: TGTGCCAGCTCGTACCGGGACACCCCTCTTTACGAGCAGTACTTC

CDR3 length: 15
clone size: NA
J gene: TRBJ2-7
D gene: TRBD2
V gene: TRBV4-2
CDR3 protein: CASSQEAAGAYEQYF
CDR3 DNA: TGTGCCAGCAGCCAAGAAGCAGCGGGAGCTTACGAGCAGTACTTC

CDR3 length: 16
clone size: NA
J gene: TRBJ2-5
D gene: NA
V gene: TRBV30
CDR3 protein: CAWSEVWTDPRETQYF
CDR3 DNA: TGTGCCTGGAGTGAGGTTTGGACAGACCCGAGGGAGACCCAGTACTTC

CDR3 length: 15
clone size: NA
J gene: TRBJ1-6
D gene: NA
V gene: TRBV4-1
CDR3 protein: CASSQPGPTYSPLHF
CDR3 DNA: TGCGCCAGCAGCCAACCGGGACCGACGTATTCGCCCCTCCACTTT

CDR3 length: 15
clone size: NA
J gene: TRBJ2-7
D gene: NA
V gene: TRBV19
CDR3 protein: CASSIGRDWGYEQYF
CDR3 DNA: TGTGCCAGTAGTATAGGCCGGGACTGGGGCTACGAGCAGTACTTC

CDR3 length: 15
clone size: NA
J gene: TRBJ2-3
D gene: NA
V gene: TRBV7-8
CDR3 protein: CASSSPGLRRDTQYF
CDR3 DNA: TGTGCCAGCAGCTCCCCAGGGTTAAGGAGAGATACGCAGTATTTT

CDR3 length: 14
clone size: once
J gene: TRBJ2-5
D gene: NA
V gene: TRBV2
CDR3 protein: CASRRSGAQETQYF
CDR3 DNA: TGTGCCAGCAGACGGTCGGGGGCACAAGAGACCCAGTACTTC

CDR3 length: 16
clone size: few
J gene: TRBJ2-1
D gene: NA
V gene: TRBV21-1
CDR3 protein: CASSKVAPSSYNEQFF
CDR3 DNA: TGTGCCAGCAGCAAAGTTGCACCAAGCTCCTACAATGAGCAGTTCTTC

CDR3 length: 16
clone size: once
J gene: TRBJ2-1
D gene: NA
V gene: TRBV5-5
CDR3 protein: CASSSGGQSSYNEQFF
CDR3 DNA: TGTGCCAGCAGCTCAGGTGGGCAAAGCTCCTACAATGAGCAGTTCTTC

CDR3 length: 16
clone size: NA
J gene: TRBJ2-1
D gene: TRBD2
V gene: TRBV29-1
CDR3 protein: CSVVATSGRIYNEQFF
CDR3 DNA: TGCAGCGTTGTTGCTACTAGCGGGAGGATCTACAATGAGCAGTTCTTC

CDR3 length: 13
clone size: NA
J gene: TRBJ1-1
D gene: NA
V gene: TRBV6-5
CDR3 protein: CASSYLGLTEAFF
CDR3 DNA: TGTGCCAGCAGTTATCTGGGGCTGACTGAAGCTTTCTTT

CDR3 length: 15
clone size: few
J gene: TRBJ1-4
D gene: NA
V gene: TRBV21-1
CDR3 protein: CASSPPGQGFEKLFF
CDR3 DNA: TGTGCCAGCAGCCCCCCGGGACAGGGGTTTGAAAAACTGTTTTTT

CDR3 length: 18
clone size: NA
J gene: TRBJ2-1
D gene: TRBD2
V gene: TRBV7-9
CDR3 protein: CASSSGTSGGPSYNEQFF
CDR3 DNA: TGTGCCAGCAGCTCCGGGACTAGCGGGGGTCCTTCCTACAATGAGCAGTTCTTC

CDR3 length: 16
clone size: NA
J gene: TRBJ2-3
D gene: TRBD2
V gene: TRBV9
CDR3 protein: CASSEGTGTTTDTQYF
CDR3 DNA: TGTGCCAGCAGCGAGGGGACCGGGACTACCACAGATACGCAGTATTTT

CDR3 length: 14
clone size: NA
J gene: TRBJ2-3
D gene: NA
V gene: TRBV9
CDR3 protein: CASSDDGSTDTQYF
CDR3 DNA: TGTGCCAGCAGCGATGACGGCAGCACAGATACGCAGTATTTT

CDR3 length: 15
clone size: NA
J gene: TRBJ2-1
D gene: TRBD2
V gene: TRBV9
CDR3 protein: CASSQRGSSYNEQFF
CDR3 DNA: TGTGCCAGCAGCCAGCGGGGCAGCTCCTACAATGAGCAGTTCTTC

CDR3 length: 20
clone size: once
J gene: TRBJ2-7
D gene: TRBD2
V gene: TRBV4-3
CDR3 protein: CASSQEDLLLAGGSPYEQYF
CDR3 DNA: TGCGCCAGCAGCCAGGAAGATCTCCTCCTAGCGGGGGGATCTCCCTACGAGCAGTACTTC

CDR3 length: 18
clone size: NA
J gene: TRBJ2-2
D gene: TRBD2
V gene: TRBV5-1
CDR3 protein: CASSPGSGLAGEAGELFF
CDR3 DNA: TGCGCCAGCAGCCCCGGGTCGGGGCTAGCGGGAGAGGCCGGGGAGCTGTTTTTT

CDR3 length: 15
clone size: NA
J gene: TRBJ2-3
D gene: NA
V gene: TRBV27
CDR3 protein: CASSQGPHTSDTQYF
CDR3 DNA: TGTGCCAGCAGTCAGGGTCCCCACACTTCAGATACGCAGTATTTT

CDR3 length: 12
clone size: NA
J gene: TRBJ2-5
D gene: TRBD1
V gene: TRBV29-1
CDR3 protein: CSIPRGQETQYF
CDR3 DNA: TGCAGCATTCCCAGGGGGCAGGAGACCCAGTACTTC

CDR3 length: 15
clone size: NA
J gene: TRBJ2-2
D gene: NA
V gene: TRBV5-8
CDR3 protein: CASSPGGPGTGELFF
CDR3 DNA: TGTGCCAGCAGCCCCGGGGGGCCGGGGACCGGGGAGCTGTTTTTT

CDR3 length: 14
clone size: NA
J gene: TRBJ2-7
D gene: TRBD2
V gene: TRBV2
CDR3 protein: CASSEATSMEEQYF
CDR3 DNA: TGTGCCAGCAGTGAAGCGACTAGCATGGAGGAGCAGTACTTC

CDR3 length: 11
clone size: NA
J gene: TRBJ1-2
D gene: NA
V gene: TRBV29-1
CDR3 protein: CSPSGTHGYTF
CDR3 DNA: TGCAGCCCTTCCGGGACACATGGCTACACCTTC

CDR3 length: 15
clone size: NA
J gene: TRBJ2-7
D gene: TRBD2
V gene: TRBV7-9
CDR3 protein: CASSFPTSGTDEQYF
CDR3 DNA: TGTGCCAGCAGCTTCCCGACTAGCGGTACTGACGAGCAGTACTTC

CDR3 length: 16
clone size: NA
J gene: TRBJ1-5
D gene: TRBD1
V gene: TRBV7-9
CDR3 protein: CASSSRDRGPYQPQHF
CDR3 DNA: TGTGCCAGCAGCTCCAGGGACAGGGGGCCGTATCAGCCCCAGCATTTT

CDR3 length: 15
clone size: NA
J gene: TRBJ1-1
D gene: NA
V gene: TRBV6-5
CDR3 protein: CASSYGGGLNTEAFF
CDR3 DNA: TGTGCCAGCAGTTATGGTGGAGGCCTGAACACTGAAGCTTTCTTT